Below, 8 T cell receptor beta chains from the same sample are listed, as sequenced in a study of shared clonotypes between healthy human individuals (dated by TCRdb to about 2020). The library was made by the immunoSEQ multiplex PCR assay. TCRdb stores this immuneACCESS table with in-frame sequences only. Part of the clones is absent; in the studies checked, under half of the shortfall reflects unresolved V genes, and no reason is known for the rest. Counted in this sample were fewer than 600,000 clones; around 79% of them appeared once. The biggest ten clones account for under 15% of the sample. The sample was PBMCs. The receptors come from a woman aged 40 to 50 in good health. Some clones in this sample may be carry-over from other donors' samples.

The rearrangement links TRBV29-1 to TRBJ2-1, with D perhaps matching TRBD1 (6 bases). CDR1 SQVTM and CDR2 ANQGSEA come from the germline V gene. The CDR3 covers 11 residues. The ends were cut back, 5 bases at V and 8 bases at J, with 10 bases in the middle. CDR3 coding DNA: TGCAGCGTTAACAGGGTGGATGAGCAGTTCTTC. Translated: CSVNRVDEQFF.

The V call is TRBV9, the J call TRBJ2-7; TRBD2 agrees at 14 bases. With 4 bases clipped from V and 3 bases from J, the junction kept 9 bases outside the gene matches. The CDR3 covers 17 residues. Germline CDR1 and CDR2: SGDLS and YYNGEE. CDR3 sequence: CASSPRLAGGLRYEQYF. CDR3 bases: TGTGCCAGCAGCCCACGACTAGCGGGAGGGCTCCGCTACGAGCAGTACTTC.

DNA for the CDR3: TGTGCCAGCACCCGAACAGGGGAGATTCAGCCCCAGCATTTT. This gives the protein CASTRTGEIQPQHF. V gene TRBV2 combines with J gene TRBJ1-5; 7 nucleotides line up with TRBD1. The CDR3 consists of 14 residues. Germline trimming cut 7 bases from V and 6 bases from J; bases unmatched to any gene: 9. Germline V gene lookup returns CDR1 SNHLY and CDR2 FYNNEI.

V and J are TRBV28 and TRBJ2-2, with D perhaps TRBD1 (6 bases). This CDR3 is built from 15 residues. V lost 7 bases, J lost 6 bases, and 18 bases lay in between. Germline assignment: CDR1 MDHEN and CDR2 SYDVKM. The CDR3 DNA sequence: TGTGCCAGCATCCAACAGGATGGACAGTCCGGGGAGCTGTTTTTT. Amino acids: CASIQQDGQSGELFF. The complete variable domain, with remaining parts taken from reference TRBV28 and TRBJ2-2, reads DVKVTQSSRYLVKRTGEKVFLECVQDMDHENMFWYRQDPGLGLRLIYFSYDVKMKEKGDIPEGYSVSREKKERFSLILESASTNQTSMYLCASIQQDGQSGELFFGEGSRLTVL.

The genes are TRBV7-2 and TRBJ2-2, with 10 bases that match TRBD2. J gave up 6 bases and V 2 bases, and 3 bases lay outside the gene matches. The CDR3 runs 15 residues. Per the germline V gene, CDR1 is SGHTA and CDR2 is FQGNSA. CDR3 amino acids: CASSLTSGIPGELFF. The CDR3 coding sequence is TGTGCCAGCAGCTTAACTAGCGGGATCCCCGGGGAGCTGTTTTTT.

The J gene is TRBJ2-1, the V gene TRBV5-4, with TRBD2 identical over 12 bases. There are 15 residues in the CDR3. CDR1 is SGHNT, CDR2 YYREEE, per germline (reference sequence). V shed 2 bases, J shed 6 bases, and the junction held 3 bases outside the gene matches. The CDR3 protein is CASSFLAGGGNEQFF. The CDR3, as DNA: TGTGCCAGCAGCTTCCTAGCGGGAGGGGGCAATGAGCAGTTCTTC.

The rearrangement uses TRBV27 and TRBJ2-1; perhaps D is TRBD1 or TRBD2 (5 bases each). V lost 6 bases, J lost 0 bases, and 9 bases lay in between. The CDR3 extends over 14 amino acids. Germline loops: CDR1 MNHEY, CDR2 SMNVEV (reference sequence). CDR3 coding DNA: TGTGCCAGCAGGGACGGGACCTCCTACAATGAGCAGTTCTTC. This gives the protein CASRDGTSYNEQFF.

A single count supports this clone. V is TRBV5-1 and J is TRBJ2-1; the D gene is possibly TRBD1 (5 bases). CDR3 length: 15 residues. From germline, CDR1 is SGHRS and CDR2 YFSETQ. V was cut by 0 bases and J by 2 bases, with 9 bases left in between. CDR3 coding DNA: TGCGCCAGCAGCTTGGAGTCAGGGACCTACAATGAGCAGTTCTTC. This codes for CASSLESGTYNEQFF.